This T cell receptor beta chain was obtained from a study of blood T cell repertoires in COVID-19. Those who participated ranged in age from roughly 18 to 89 years and resided in about two dozen US areas. With 4 bases removed from V and 4 bases from J, the gap between germline ends came to 5 bases. The germline gives CDR1 SNHLY, CDR2 FYNNEI. The CDR3 has 12 residues. TCRdb's table, derived via immunoSEQ multiplex PCR, lists solely in-frame clones and lacks some. The sample contains fewer than 250,000 clones, 65% to 85% of which appear only once. The material sequenced was PBMCs or T cells enriched from blood (not recorded which). This receptor was obtained from a woman aged 40 to 50 who had recovered from COVID-19. The V gene is TRBV2, the J gene TRBJ1-5, with no clear D. The CDR3 here is CASSGPNQPQHF. DNA for the CDR3: TGTGCCAGCAGTGGGCCAAATCAGCCCCAGCATTTT.